This T cell receptor (beta chain) was profiled in a study of B cell selection in AIRE deficiency. Authors' methods: Patients' Tregs yielded 5.4x10^4 or so distinct TCRbeta sequences; donors' roughly 1x10^5. Sequencing was performed with immunoSEQ multiplex PCR; in TCRdb, only in-frame clones are kept and a portion is missing. Clonal size and the V and J genes are those of that table, whereas D and trimming came from the DNA. This table has roughly 24,000 clones, about 92% appearing once. Regulatory T cells were sorted as CD4+CD25hiCD127low/negative. Germline assignment: CDR1 SGHDT and CDR2 YYEEEE. This CDR3 has 17 residues. Losses at the gene ends were 4 bases for V and 3 bases for J; bases not matched to a gene: 10.

This receptor was identified in a human donor in good health. The sequenced sample was CD4+CD25+ Tregs sorted from PBMCs. The chain has TRBV5-6 and TRBJ2-2, with 9 bases aligning to TRBD1. The CDR3 reads CASSPLGTGIDTGELFF. DNA of the CDR3: TGTGCCAGCAGCCCCCTCGGGACAGGGATCGACACCGGGGAGCTGTTTTTT. Filled out from reference TRBV5-6 and TRBJ2-2, the complete variable domain reads DAGVTQSPTHLIKTRGQQVTLRCSPKSGHDTVSWYQQALGQGPQFIFQYYEEEERQRGNFPDRFSGHQFPNYSSELNVNALLLGDSALYLCASSPLGTGIDTGELFFGEGSRLTVL.